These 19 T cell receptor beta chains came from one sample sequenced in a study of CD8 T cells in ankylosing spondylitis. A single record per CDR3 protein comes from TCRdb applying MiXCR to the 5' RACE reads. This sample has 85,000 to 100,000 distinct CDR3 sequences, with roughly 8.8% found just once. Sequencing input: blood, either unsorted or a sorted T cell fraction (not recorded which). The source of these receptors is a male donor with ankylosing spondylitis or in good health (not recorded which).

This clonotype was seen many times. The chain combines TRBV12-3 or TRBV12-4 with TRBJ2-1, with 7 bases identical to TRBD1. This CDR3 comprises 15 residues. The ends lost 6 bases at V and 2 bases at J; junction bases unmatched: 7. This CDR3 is CASRPTGLPYNEQFF. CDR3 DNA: TGTGCCAGCAGACCGACAGGGTTACCCTACAATGAGCAGTTCTTC.

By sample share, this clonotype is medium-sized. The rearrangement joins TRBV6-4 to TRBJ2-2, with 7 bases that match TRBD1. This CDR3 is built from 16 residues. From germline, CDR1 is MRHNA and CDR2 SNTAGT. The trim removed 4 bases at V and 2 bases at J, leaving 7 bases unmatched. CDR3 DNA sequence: TGTGCCAGCAGTGGAGCCGGGACAGACAACACCGGGGAGCTGTTTTTT. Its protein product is CASSGAGTDNTGELFF.

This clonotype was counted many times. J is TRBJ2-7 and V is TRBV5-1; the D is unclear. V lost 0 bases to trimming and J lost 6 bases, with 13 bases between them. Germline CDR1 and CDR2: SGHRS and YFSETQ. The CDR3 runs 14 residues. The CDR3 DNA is TGCGCCAGCAGCTTGGGACACTCACAGAGCGAGCAGTACTTC. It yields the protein CASSLGHSQSEQYF.

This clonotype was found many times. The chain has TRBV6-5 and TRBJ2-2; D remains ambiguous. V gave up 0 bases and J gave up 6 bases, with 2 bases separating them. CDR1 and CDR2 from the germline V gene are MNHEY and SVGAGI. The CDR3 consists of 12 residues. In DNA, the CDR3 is TGTGCCAGCAGTTACTCGCCCGGGGAGCTGTTTTTT. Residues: CASSYSPGELFF.

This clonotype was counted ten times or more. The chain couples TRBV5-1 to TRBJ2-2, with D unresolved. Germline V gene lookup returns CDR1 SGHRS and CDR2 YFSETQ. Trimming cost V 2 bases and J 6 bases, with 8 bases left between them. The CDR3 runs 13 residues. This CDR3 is CASSFEIAGELFF. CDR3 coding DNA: TGCGCCAGCAGCTTCGAGATCGCCGGGGAGCTGTTTTTT.

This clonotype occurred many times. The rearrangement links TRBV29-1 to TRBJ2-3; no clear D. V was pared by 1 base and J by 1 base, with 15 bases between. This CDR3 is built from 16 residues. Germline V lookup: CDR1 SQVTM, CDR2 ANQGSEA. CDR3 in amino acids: CSVEAGAWRGTDTQYF. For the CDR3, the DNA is TGCAGCGTTGAAGCCGGCGCGTGGAGAGGCACAGATACGCAGTATTTT.

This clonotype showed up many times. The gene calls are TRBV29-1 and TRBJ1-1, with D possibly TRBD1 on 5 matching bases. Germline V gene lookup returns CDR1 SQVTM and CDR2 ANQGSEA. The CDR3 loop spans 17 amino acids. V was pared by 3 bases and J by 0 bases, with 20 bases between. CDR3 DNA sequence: TGCAGCGTTGACCCCCCTCGGGGGGACGGAATGAACACTGAAGCTTTCTTT. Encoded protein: CSVDPPRGDGMNTEAFF. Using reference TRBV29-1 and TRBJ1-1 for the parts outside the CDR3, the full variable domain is SAVISQKPSRDICQRGTSLTIQCQVDSQVTMMFWYRQQPGQSLTLIATANQGSEATYESGFVIDKFPISRPNLTFSTLTVSNMSPEDSSIYLCSVDPPRGDGMNTEAFFGQGTRLTVV.

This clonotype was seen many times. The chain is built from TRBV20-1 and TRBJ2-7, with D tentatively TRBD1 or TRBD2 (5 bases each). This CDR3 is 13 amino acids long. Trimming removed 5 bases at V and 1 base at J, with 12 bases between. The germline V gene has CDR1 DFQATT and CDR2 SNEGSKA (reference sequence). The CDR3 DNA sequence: TGCAGTGCTTCCGGGACCCCATCCTACGAGCAGTACTTC. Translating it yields CSASGTPSYEQYF.

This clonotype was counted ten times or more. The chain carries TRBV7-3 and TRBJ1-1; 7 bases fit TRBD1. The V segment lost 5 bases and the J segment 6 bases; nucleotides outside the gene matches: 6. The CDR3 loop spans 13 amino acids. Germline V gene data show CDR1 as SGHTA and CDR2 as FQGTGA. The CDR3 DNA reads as TGTGCCAGCAGCCTGGACAGGAATGCTGAAGCTTTCTTT. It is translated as CASSLDRNAEAFF.

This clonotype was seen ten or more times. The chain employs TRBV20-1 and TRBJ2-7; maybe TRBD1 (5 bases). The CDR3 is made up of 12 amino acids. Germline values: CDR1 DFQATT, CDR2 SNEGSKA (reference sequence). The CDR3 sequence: CSPQGRSYEQYF. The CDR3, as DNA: TGCAGCCCTCAGGGTAGGTCCTACGAGCAGTACTTC.

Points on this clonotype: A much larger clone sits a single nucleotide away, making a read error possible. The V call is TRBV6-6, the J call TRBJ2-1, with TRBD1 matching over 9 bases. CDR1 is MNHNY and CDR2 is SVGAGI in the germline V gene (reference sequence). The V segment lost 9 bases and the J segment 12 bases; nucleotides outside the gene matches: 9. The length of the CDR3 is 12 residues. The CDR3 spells CARDRGLGGQFF. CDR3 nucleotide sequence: TGTGCCAGGGACAGGGGTTTAGGTGGGCAGTTCTTC.

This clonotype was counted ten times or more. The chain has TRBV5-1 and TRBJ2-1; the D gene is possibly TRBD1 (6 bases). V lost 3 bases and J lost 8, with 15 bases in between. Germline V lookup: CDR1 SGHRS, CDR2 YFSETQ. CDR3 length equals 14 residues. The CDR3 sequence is CASSWAQGRDEQFF. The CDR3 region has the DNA TGCGCCAGCAGCTGGGCCCAGGGGCGGGATGAGCAGTTCTTC.

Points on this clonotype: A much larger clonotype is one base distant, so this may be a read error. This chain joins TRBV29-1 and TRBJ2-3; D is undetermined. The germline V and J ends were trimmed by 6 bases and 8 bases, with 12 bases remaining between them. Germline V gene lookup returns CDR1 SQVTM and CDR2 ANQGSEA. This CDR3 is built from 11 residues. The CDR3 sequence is CSVRTLGTQYF. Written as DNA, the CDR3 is TGCAGCGTCCGTACCTTAGGTACGCAGTATTTT.

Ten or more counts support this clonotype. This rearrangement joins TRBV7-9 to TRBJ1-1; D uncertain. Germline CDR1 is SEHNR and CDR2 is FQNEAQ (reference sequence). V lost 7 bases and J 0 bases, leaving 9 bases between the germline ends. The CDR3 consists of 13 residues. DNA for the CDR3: TGTGCCAGCACCGACTTCATGAACACTGAAGCTTTCTTT. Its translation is CASTDFMNTEAFF.

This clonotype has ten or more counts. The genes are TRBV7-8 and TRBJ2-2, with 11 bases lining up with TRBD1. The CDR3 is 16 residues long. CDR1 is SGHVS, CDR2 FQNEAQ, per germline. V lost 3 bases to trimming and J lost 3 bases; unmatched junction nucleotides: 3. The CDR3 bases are TGTGCCAGCAGCTTGGACAGGGGGCAGCACACCGGGGAGCTGTTTTTT. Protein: CASSLDRGQHTGELFF.

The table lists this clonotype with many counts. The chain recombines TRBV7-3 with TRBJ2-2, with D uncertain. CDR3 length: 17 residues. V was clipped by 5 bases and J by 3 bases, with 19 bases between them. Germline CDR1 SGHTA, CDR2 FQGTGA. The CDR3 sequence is CASSNRTTYRYTGELFF. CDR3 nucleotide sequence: TGTGCCAGCAGCAACCGGACGACCTATAGATACACCGGGGAGCTGTTTTTT.

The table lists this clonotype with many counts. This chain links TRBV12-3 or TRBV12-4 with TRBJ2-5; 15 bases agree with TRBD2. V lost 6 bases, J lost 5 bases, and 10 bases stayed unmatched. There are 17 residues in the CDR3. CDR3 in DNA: TGTGCCAGCAGCCAGGGACTAGCGGGGGGCCTATGGGAGACCCAGTACTTC. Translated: CASSQGLAGGLWETQYF.

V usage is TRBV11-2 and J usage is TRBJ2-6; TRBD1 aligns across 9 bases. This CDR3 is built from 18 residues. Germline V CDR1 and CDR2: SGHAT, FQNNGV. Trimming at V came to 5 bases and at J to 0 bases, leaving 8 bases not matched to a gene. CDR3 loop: CASSRTGTGSSGANVLTF. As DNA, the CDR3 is TGTGCCAGCAGCCGCACGGGGACAGGGAGCTCTGGGGCCAACGTCCTGACTTTC.

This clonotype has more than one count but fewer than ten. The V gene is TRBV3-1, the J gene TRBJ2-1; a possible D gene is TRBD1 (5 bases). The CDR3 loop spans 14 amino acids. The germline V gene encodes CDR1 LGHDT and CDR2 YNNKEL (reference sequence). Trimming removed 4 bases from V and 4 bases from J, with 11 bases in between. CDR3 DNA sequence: TGTGCCAGCAGCCCCCGGACACTTTACAATGAGCAGTTCTTC. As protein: CASSPRTLYNEQFF.